The sequence of this T cell receptor (beta chain) was determined in a study of T-cell memory formation after mild COVID-19. 5'RACE, which relied on constant-segment primers, yielded TCR alpha and TCR beta cDNA libraries carrying sample barcodes and UMIs. Using its own MiXCR run on the 5' RACE reads, TCRdb lists one record per CDR3 protein. This table has around 310,000 distinct CDR3 sequences, 20% to 25% appearing once. Study-level points and caveats: Within pre-infection memory, some responding clones were found, suggesting cross-reactive memory joined. A balance of CD4 and CD8 characterized clones contracting day 15 to 85, whereas later expanders leaned CD4+. CD8+ contracting clones occupied EMRA, while CD4+ ones occupied mainly CM and EM.

On this clonotype itself: Its antigen remains unknown.

The V end was cut by 6 bases, the J end by 1 base, with 7 bases between. The length of the CDR3 is 14 residues. Germline CDR1 ENHRY, CDR2 SYGVKD. The chain is built from TRBV10-3 and TRBJ2-6, with TRBD1 as a possible D gene (5 bases). The origin of this receptor is a man younger than 35 who had mild COVID-19 (a few samples of this study predate the infection). Cell type and time point are not known. Input material: PBMCs or a T cell subset sorted from them (not recorded which). The CDR3 DNA follows: TGTGCCATCAGCAGGGATTCTGGGGCCAACGTCCTGACTTTC. The encoded protein is CAISRDSGANVLTF.